Listed below are T cell receptor beta chains from one sample, sequenced in a study of T cell responses to AZD1222 COVID-19 vaccine. Produced via immunoSEQ multiplex PCR; TCRdb's table is partial and in-frame only. The sample shows 250,000 to 300,000 clones, around 92% of them seen only once. Sequenced here: peripheral blood, sampled 28 days after the second AZD1222 dose. The receptors were gathered from an adult who received the AZD1222 COVID-19 vaccine. The CDR3 runs from the conserved cysteine through the conserved F or W. The D gene is left open where the match is weak. Where a row states a size, it is once, few, many or the class of an expanded clone; other rows omit it.

size | D | J | V | CDR3 | DNA
NA | NA | TRBJ2-1 | TRBV10-3 | CAISVGSSYNEQFF | TGTGCCATCAGTGTGGGGAGCTCCTACAATGAGCAGTTCTTC
NA | NA | TRBJ2-4 | TRBV19 | CASSMEGWDIQYF | TGTGCCAGTAGTATGGAAGGGTGGGACATTCAGTACTTC
NA | NA | TRBJ1-1 | TRBV7-9 | CASSLGWDQNTEAFF | TGTGCCAGCAGCTTAGGTTGGGATCAGAACACTGAAGCTTTCTTT
NA | NA | TRBJ1-1 | TRBV19 | CASRAGAMNTEAFF | TGTGCCAGTAGGGCGGGGGCAATGAACACTGAAGCTTTCTTT
NA | NA | TRBJ1-2 | TRBV12-3/TRBV12-4 | CASSLNKNYGYTF | TGTGCCAGCAGTTTAAACAAGAACTATGGCTACACCTTC
NA | TRBD1 | TRBJ2-1 | TRBV2 | CASSEGTGALGEQFF | TGTGCCAGCAGTGAAGGGACAGGGGCTCTGGGGGAGCAGTTCTTC
NA | TRBD2 | TRBJ2-1 | TRBV5-1 | CASSLGSGGIVNEQFF | TGCGCCAGCAGCTTGGGTAGCGGGGGGATCGTGAATGAGCAGTTCTTC
NA | TRBD2 | TRBJ2-2 | TRBV2 | CASRGTSGRLAGELFF | TGTGCCAGCAGGGGGACTAGCGGGAGGTTGGCCGGGGAGCTGTTTTTT
NA | TRBD2 | TRBJ2-3 | TRBV28 | CASHSLGGTTDTQYF | TGTGCCAGCCACTCGCTGGGGGGGACTACAGATACGCAGTATTTT
NA | NA | TRBJ1-1 | TRBV28 | CASSPAVDWYMNTEAFF | TGTGCCAGCAGTCCTGCTGTGGACTGGTACATGAACACTGAAGCTTTCTTT
NA | TRBD1 | TRBJ2-7 | TRBV19 | CASSSTRDREFAEQYF | TGTGCCAGTAGTTCGACCCGGGACAGGGAATTTGCCGAGCAGTACTTC
NA | NA | TRBJ2-1 | TRBV21-1 | CASSKAPASGRNDEQFF | TGTGCCAGCAGCAAAGCGCCGGCTAGCGGGAGGAACGATGAGCAGTTCTTC
once | NA | TRBJ2-4 | TRBV12-3/TRBV12-4 | CASSLQNIQYF | TGTGCCAGCAGTTTGCAAAACATTCAGTACTTC
NA | NA | TRBJ2-7 | TRBV18 | CASSPGRQAYEQYF | TGTGCCAGCTCACCAGGCCGCCAAGCCTACGAGCAGTACTTC
once | NA | TRBJ1-3 | TRBV27 | CASSDRLTGNTIYF | TGTGCCAGCTCCGACCGACTTACTGGAAACACCATATATTTT
NA | NA | TRBJ2-6 | TRBV27 | CASRKTSGANVLTF | TGTGCCTCCCGAAAGACCTCTGGGGCCAACGTCCTGACTTTC
NA | TRBD1 | TRBJ2-1 | TRBV2 | CASRPGTGGFEEQFF | TGTGCCAGCAGACCTGGGACAGGGGGTTTTGAGGAGCAGTTCTTC
NA | NA | TRBJ2-7 | TRBV30 | CAWSVAGGLYEQYF | TGTGCCTGGAGTGTAGCAGGGGGACTTTACGAGCAGTACTTC
NA | NA | TRBJ2-1 | TRBV3-1/TRBV3-2 | CASSQEGEWVGENEQFF | TGTGCCAGCAGCCAAGAAGGGGAGTGGGTCGGGGAAAATGAGCAGTTCTTC
NA | NA | TRBJ1-3 | TRBV25-1 | CASSELGSRNTIYF | TGTGCCAGCAGTGAACTTGGGTCCCGAAACACCATATATTTT
NA | NA | TRBJ2-7 | TRBV29-1 | CSAIKGYEQYF | TGCAGCGCCATAAAGGGCTACGAGCAGTACTTC
NA | NA | TRBJ1-2 | TRBV5-1 | CASSPGAPTGYGYTF | TGCGCCAGCAGCCCGGGGGCCCCGACCGGCTATGGCTACACCTTC
once | NA | TRBJ1-3 | TRBV27 | CASSLSGVGNTIYF | TGTGCCAGCAGTTTATCAGGGGTCGGAAACACCATATATTTT
once | TRBD1 | TRBJ1-5 | TRBV28 | CASSPGRGRLVPQHF | TGTGCCAGCAGTCCCGGGAGGGGGCGACTCGTGCCCCAGCATTTT
NA | NA | TRBJ1-1 | TRBV19 | CASSMGAPMNTEAFF | TGTGCCAGTAGTATGGGCGCCCCTATGAACACTGAAGCTTTCTTT
once | TRBD1 | TRBJ2-5 | TRBV14 | CASSHSRGRGGETQYF | TGTGCCAGCAGCCATTCCAGGGGGCGAGGTGGAGAGACCCAGTACTTC
NA | NA | TRBJ1-1 | TRBV20-1 | CSASMGSTEAFF | TGCAGTGCTAGTATGGGCTCCACTGAAGCTTTCTTT
NA | NA | TRBJ1-4 | TRBV20-1 | CSASPPDRRIDEKLFF | TGCAGTGCTAGTCCCCCGGACCGGAGGATAGATGAAAAACTGTTTTTT
once | TRBD2 | TRBJ2-5 | TRBV18 | CASSGTSGSPYQETQYF | TGTGCCAGCTCAGGGACTAGCGGGAGCCCGTACCAAGAGACCCAGTACTTC
NA | TRBD2 | TRBJ2-7 | TRBV6-2/TRBV6-3 | CASSPALAGAYEQYF | TGTGCCAGCAGTCCCGCGCTAGCGGGAGCCTACGAGCAGTACTTC
NA | NA | TRBJ1-3 | TRBV11-3 | CASSSGAGNTIYF | TGTGCCAGCAGCTCAGGGGCGGGAAACACCATATATTTT
NA | TRBD1 | TRBJ1-2 | TRBV29-1 | CSVTGLSNYGYTF | TGCAGCGTGACAGGGCTGTCCAACTATGGCTACACCTTC
once | TRBD1 | TRBJ1-3 | TRBV2 | CASSMTTGGPGNTIYF | TGTGCCAGCAGTATGACCACAGGGGGCCCAGGAAACACCATATATTTT
NA | TRBD1 | TRBJ1-5 | TRBV27 | CASRPGTGGGQPQHF | TGTGCCAGCAGGCCCGGGACAGGGGGCGGACAGCCCCAGCATTTT
NA | NA | TRBJ1-1 | TRBV18 | CASSPLSGLAEAFF | TGTGCCAGCTCACCCCTATCGGGCTTAGCTGAAGCTTTCTTT
NA | NA | TRBJ1-3 | TRBV6-5 | CASSYSGRDSGNTIYF | TGTGCCAGCAGTTACTCGGGACGGGACTCTGGAAACACCATATATTTT
NA | TRBD1 | TRBJ1-2 | TRBV9 | CASSFTGGRGYTF | TGTGCCAGCAGCTTCACAGGGGGTCGGGGCTACACCTTC
NA | NA | TRBJ1-5 | TRBV19 | CASSALGGNQPQHF | TGTGCCAGTAGTGCTCTCGGGGGCAATCAGCCCCAGCATTTT
NA | NA | TRBJ2-7 | TRBV7-8 | CASSRPDGKSGEQYF | TGTGCCAGCAGCCGCCCGGATGGGAAAAGTGGCGAGCAGTACTTC
NA | NA | TRBJ1-4 | TRBV6-5 | CASSYSWREKLFF | TGTGCCAGCAGTTACTCTTGGCGTGAAAAACTGTTTTTT
NA | NA | TRBJ2-1 | TRBV7-8 | CASSLVRGQYNEQFF | TGTGCCAGCAGCTTAGTGAGGGGTCAATACAATGAGCAGTTCTTC